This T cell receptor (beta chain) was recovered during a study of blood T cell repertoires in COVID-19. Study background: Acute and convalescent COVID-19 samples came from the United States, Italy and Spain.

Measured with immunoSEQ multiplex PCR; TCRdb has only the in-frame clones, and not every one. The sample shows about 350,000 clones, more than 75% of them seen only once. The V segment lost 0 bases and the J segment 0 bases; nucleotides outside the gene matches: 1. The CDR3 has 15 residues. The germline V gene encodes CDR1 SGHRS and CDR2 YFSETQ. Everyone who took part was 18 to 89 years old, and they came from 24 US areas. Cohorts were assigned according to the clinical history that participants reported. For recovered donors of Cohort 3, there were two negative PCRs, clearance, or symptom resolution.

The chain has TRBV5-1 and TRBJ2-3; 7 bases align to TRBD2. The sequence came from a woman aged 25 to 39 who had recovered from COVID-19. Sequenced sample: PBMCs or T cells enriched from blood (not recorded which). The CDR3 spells CASSLASGSTDTQYF. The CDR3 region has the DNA TGCGCCAGCAGCTTGGCTAGCGGAAGCACAGATACGCAGTATTTT.